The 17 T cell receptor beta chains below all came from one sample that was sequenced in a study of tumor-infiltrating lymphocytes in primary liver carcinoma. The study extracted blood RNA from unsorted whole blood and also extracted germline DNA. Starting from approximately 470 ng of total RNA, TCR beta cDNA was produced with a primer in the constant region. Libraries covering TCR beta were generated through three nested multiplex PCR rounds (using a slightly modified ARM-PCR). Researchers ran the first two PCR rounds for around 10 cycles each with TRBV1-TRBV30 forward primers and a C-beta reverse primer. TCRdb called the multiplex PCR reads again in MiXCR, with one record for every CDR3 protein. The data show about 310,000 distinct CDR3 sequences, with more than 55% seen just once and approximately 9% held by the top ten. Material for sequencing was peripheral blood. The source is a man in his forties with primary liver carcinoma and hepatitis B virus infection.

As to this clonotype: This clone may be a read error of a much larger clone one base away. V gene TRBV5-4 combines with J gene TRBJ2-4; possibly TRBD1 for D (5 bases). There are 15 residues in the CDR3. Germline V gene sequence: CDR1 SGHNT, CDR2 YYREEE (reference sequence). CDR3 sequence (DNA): TGTGCCAGCAGCTTGGCCCAAGTAGGCCAGGACATTCGGTACTTC. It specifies CASSLAQVGQDIRYF.

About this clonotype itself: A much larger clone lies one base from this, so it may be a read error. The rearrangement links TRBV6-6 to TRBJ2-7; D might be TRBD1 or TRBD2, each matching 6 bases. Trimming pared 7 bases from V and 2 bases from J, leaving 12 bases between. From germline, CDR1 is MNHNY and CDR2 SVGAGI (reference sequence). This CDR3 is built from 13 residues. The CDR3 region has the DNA TGTGCCAGCACGGGGGCCAGGGCCTACGAGCAGTACTTC. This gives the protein CASTGARAYEQYF.

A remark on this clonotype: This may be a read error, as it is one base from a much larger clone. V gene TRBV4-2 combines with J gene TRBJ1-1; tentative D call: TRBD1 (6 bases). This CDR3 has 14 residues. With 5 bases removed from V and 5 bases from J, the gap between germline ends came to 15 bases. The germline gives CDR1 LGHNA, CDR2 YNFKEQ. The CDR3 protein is CASSMAGQSTEAFF. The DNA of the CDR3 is TGTGCCAGCAGCATGGCTGGACAGTCGACTGAAGCTTTCTTT.

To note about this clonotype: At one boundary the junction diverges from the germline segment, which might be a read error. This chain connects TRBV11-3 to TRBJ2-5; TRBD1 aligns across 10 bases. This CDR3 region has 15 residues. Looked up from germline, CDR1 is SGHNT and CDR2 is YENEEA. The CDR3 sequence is CTSSPGQGEGETQYF. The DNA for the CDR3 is TGTACCAGCAGCCCAGGACAGGGGGAGGGAGAGACCCAGTACTTC.

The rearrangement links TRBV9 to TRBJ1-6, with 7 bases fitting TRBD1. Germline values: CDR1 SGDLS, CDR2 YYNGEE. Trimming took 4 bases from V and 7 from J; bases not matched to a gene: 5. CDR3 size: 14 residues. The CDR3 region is CASSMGQKNSPLHF. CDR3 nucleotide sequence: TGTGCCAGCAGCATGGGACAGAAAAATTCACCCCTCCACTTT.

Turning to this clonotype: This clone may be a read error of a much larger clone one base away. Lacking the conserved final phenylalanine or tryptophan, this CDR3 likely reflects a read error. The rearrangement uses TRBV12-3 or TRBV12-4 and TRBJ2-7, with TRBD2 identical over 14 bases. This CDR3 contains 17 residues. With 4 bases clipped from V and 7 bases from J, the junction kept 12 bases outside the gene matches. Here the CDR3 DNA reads TGTGCCAGCAGTTCACCGGGACTAGCGGGAGCGGCGGGTGAGCAGTACCTC. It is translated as CASSSPGLAGAAGEQYL.

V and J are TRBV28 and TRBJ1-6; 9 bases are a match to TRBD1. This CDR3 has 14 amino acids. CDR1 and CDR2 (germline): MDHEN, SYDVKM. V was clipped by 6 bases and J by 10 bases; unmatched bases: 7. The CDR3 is CASRTGTGSSPLHF. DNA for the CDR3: TGTGCCAGCAGGACCGGGACAGGGTCGTCACCCCTCCACTTT.

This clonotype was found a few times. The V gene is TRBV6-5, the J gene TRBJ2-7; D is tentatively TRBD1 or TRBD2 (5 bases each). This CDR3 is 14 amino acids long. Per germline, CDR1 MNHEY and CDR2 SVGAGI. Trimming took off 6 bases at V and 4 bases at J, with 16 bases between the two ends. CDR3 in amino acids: CASRPPGPNYEQYF. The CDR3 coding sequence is TGTGCCAGCAGACCTCCGGGACCGAATTACGAGCAGTACTTC.

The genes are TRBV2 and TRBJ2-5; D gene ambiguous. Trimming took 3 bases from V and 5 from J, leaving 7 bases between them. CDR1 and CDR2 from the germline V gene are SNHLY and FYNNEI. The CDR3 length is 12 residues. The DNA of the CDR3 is TGTGCCAGCAGTGATATGGGTGAGACCCAGTACTTC. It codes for CASSDMGETQYF. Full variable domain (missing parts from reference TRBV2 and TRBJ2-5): EPEVTQTPSHQVTQMGQEVILRCVPISNHLYFYWYRQILGQKVEFLVSFYNNEISEKSEIFDDQFSVERPDGSNFTLKIRSTKLEDSAMYFCASSDMGETQYFGPGTRLLVL.

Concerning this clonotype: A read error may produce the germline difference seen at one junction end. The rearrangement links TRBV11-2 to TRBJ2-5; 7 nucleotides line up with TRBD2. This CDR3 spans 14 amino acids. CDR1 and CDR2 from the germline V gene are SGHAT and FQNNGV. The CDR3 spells CGSSPAGRQETQYF. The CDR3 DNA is TGTGGCAGCAGCCCAGCGGGACGGCAAGAGACACAGTACTTC.

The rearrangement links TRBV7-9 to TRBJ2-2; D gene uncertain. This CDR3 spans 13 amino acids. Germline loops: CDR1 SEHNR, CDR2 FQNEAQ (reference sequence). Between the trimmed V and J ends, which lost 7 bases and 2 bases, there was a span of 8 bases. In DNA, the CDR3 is TGTGCCAGCAATTGGGGAAACACCGGGGAGCTGTTTTTT. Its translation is CASNWGNTGELFF.

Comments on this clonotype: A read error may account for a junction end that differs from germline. CDR3 sequence reads: CASSQKWARTGTF. As DNA, the CDR3 is TGTGCCAGCAGCCAAAAATGGGCCAGGACAGGAACCTTT. The chain recombines TRBV14 with TRBJ1-1, with 7 positions matching TRBD1. This CDR3 region has 13 residues. Germline CDR1 is SGHDN and CDR2 is FVKESK. The full variable domain, in which reference TRBV14 and TRBJ1-1 provide the parts outside the CDR3, is EAGVTQFPSHSVIEKGQTVTLRCDPISGHDNLYWYRRVMGKEIKFLLHFVKESKQDESGMPNNRFLAERTGGTYSTLKVQPAELEDSGVYFCASSQKWARTGTFGQGTRLTVV.

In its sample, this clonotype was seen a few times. The CDR3 here is CASSPLGRGETQYF. CDR3 nucleotide sequence: TGTGCCAGCAGTCCTCTTGGACGTGGGGAGACCCAGTACTTC. The chain carries TRBV7-9 and TRBJ2-5; D unclear. The CDR3 has 14 residues. The germline V gene has CDR1 SEHNR and CDR2 FQNEAQ (reference sequence). V shed 6 bases and J shed 5 bases, with 16 bases lying between them.

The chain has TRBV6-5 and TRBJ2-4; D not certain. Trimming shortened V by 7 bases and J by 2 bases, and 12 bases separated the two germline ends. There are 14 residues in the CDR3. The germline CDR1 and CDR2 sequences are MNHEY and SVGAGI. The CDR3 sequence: CASTKSFPKNIQYF. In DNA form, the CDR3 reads TGTGCCAGCACTAAATCCTTTCCCAAAAACATTCAGTACTTC.

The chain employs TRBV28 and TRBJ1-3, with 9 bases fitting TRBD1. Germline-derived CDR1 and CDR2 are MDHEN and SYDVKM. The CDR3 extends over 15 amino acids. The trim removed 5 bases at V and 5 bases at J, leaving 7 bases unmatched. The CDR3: CASSVGTGLRNTIYF. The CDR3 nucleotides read TGTGCCAGCAGTGTTGGGACAGGGTTAAGAAACACCATATATTTT.

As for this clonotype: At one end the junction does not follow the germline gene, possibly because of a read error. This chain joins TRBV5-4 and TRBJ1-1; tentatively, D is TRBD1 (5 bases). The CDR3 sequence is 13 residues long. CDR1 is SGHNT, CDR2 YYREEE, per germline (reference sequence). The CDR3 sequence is CACSWGRNTEAFF. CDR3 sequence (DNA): TGTGCCTGCAGCTGGGGACGGAACACTGAAGCTTTCTTT.

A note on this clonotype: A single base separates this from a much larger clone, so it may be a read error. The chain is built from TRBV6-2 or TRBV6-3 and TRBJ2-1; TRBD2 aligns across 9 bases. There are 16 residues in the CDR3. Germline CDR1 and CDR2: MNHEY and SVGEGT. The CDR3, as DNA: TGTGCCAGCAGACGACACTTAGCGGGAGATGCCAATGAGCGGTTCTTC. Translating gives CASRRHLAGDANERFF.